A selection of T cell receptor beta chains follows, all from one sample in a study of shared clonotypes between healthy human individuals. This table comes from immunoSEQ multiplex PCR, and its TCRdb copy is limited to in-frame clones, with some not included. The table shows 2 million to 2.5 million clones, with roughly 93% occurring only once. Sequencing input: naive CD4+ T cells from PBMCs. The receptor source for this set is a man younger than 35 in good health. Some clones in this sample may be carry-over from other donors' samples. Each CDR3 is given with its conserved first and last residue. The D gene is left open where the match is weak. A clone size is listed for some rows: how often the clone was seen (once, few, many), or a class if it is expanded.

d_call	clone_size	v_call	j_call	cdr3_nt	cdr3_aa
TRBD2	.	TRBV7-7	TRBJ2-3	TGTGCCAGCAGTTCTAGCGGGAGTGTGGCAGATACGCAGTATTTT	CASSSSGSVADTQYF
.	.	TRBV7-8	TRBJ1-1	TGTGCCAGCAGCTTACTTTTGGAAGCTTTCTTT	CASSLLLEAFF
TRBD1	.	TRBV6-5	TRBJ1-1	TGTGCCAGCAGTCGAAAAGGGGGCTACACTGAAGCTTTCTTT	CASSRKGGYTEAFF
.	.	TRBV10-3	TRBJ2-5	TGTGCCATCAGGGGGACCCAGCGGGAGACCCAGTACTTC	CAIRGTQRETQYF
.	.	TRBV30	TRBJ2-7	TGTGCCTGGAGTGTGAGCGGCAGCCCCTACGAGCAGTACTTC	CAWSVSGSPYEQYF
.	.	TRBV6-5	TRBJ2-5	TGTGCCAGCAGTTACGGAACTAGTAAAGAGACCCAGTACTTC	CASSYGTSKETQYF
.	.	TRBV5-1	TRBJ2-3	TGCGCCAGCAGCTTCTCAGAGAGAAGCACAGATACGCAGTATTTT	CASSFSERSTDTQYF
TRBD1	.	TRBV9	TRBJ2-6	TGTGCCAGCAGCGTAGACGACAGGGTGTACGGGGCCAACGTCCTGACTTTC	CASSVDDRVYGANVLTF
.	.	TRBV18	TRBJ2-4	TGTGCCAGCTCAGAGAAGAGGGAGAAGGCCAAAAACATTCAGTACTTC	CASSEKREKAKNIQYF
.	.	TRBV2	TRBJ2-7	TGTGCCAGCAGTCCCCCTGTCCCAGTTACCTACGAGCAGTACTTC	CASSPPVPVTYEQYF
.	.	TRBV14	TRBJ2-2	TGTGCCAGCAGCCACCGGGCCATAGGAACCGGGGAGCTGTTTTTT	CASSHRAIGTGELFF
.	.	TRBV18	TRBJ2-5	TGTGCCAGCTCACCAGGGATATCTGAGGGGCAGCCCCAGTACTTC	CASSPGISEGQPQYF
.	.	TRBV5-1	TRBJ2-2	TGCGCCAGCCGGGCCCGTGGGCGGGACTCCACCGGGGAGCTGTTTTTT	CASRARGRDSTGELFF
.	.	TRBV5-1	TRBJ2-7	TGCGCCAGCAGCTTGGCGGCAGGGGCATCCTACGAGCAGTACTTC	CASSLAAGASYEQYF
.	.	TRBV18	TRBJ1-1	TGTGCCAGCTCACCACAGCCCGGCACTGAAGCTTTCTTT	CASSPQPGTEAFF
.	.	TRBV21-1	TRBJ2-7	TGTGCCAGCAGCAAAGTGCGGTGGAGTAAGCCGTACTTC	CASSKVRWSKPYF
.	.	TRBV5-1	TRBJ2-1	TGCGCCAGCAGCCTCGAGGGCCCCTCCTACAATGAGCAGTTCTTC	CASSLEGPSYNEQFF
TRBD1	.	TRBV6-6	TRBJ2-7	TGTGCCAGCAGTTTCCGACAGGGGTTCTCGTTAGAGCAGTACTTC	CASSFRQGFSLEQYF
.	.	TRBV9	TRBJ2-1	TGTGCCAGCAGCGTAGATGGCGCTAGCTCCTACAATGAGCAGTTCTTC	CASSVDGASSYNEQFF
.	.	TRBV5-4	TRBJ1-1	TGTGCCAGCAGCAACCTTGCAGCGAACACTGAAGCTTTCTTT	CASSNLAANTEAFF
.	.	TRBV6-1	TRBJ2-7	TGTGCCACACTAATGCTAGTCGAGCAGTACTTC	CATLMLVEQYF
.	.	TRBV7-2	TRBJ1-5	TGTGCCAGCAGCTTAGCACAGGGCTATCAGCCCCAGCATTTT	CASSLAQGYQPQHF
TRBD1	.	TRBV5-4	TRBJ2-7	TGTGCCAGCTCCATTCGGGGACAGGGGGTTTTCAGCGAGCAGTACTTC	CASSIRGQGVFSEQYF
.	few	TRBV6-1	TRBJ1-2	TGTGCCAGCAGTGAAGAGGGCAGACACTATGGCTACACCTTC	CASSEEGRHYGYTF
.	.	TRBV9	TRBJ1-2	TGTGCCAGCAGCGTAGTGGCTCAGGACTTTGGCTACACCTTC	CASSVVAQDFGYTF